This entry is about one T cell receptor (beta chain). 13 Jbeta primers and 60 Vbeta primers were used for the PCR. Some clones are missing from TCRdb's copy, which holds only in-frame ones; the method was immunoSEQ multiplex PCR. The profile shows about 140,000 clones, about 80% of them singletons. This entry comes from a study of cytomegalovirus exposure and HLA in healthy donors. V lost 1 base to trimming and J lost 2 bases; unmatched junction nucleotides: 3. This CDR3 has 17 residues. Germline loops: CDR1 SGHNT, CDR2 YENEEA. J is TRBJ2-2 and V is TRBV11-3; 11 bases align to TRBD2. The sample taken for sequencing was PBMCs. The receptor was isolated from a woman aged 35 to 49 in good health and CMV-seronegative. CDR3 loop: CASSLALAGANTGELFF. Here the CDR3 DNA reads TGTGCCAGCAGCTTAGCACTAGCGGGGGCAAACACCGGGGAGCTGTTTTTT.